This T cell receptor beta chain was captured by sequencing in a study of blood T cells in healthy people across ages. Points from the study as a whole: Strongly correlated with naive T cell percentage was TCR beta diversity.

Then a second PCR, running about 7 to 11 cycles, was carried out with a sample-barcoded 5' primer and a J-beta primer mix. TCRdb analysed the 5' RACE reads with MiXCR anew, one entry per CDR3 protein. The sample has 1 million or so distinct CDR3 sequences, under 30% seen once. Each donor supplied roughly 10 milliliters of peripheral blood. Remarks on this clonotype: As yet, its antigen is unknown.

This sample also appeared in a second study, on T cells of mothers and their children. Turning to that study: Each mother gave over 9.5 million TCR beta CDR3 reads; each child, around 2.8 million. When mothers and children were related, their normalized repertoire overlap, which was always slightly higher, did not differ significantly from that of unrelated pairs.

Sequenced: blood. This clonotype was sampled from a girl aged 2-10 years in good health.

The CDR3 sequence: CASTKRGEETQYF. The CDR3 DNA reads as TGTGCCAGCACCAAGCGGGGGGAAGAGACCCAGTACTTC. This chain joins TRBV12-3 or TRBV12-4 and TRBJ2-5; 9 bases align to TRBD2. The CDR3 runs 13 residues. The V and J ends lost 7 bases and 3 bases, in that order; junction bases with no gene match: 3.